What follows are 24 T cell receptor beta chains derived from one specimen sequenced in a study of human T cells and chemical hapten exposure (dated by TCRdb to 2020 to 2022). Per the publication, the time point label means: pre-sensitization, week 0. Reading the label with the study, this specimen's treatment or condition is: therapeutic diphenylcyclopropenone sensitization with weekly scalp DPC. To prepare the library, RACE was applied. The listed sequencing device is NextSeq 500. TCRdb's own reprocessing of the public reads used fastp at Q25 and MiXCR and kept productive beta chains. CDR3 protein sequences are deduplicated, and each keeps its most common genes and DNA. The table for this sample lists around 300,000 distinct CDR3 sequences; approximately 8% of them were counted only once. The leading ten clones occupy 1.2% of the sample. The sample was whole blood, taken in connection with sensitization to the hapten diphenylcyclopropenone (DPC). These receptors were collected from a man in his late teens or twenties with alopecia areata. Some clones in this sample may be carry-over from other donors' samples.

This clonotype turned up a few times. The rearrangement uses TRBV7-2 and TRBJ2-1; no clear D gene. This CDR3 spans 14 amino acids. Germline V gene sequence: CDR1 SGHTA, CDR2 FQGNSA. Trimming stripped 2 bases from V and 6 bases from J, with 11 bases between. The CDR3 loop is CASSLMIGPNEQFF. The CDR3 DNA reads TGTGCCAGCAGCTTAATGATAGGCCCCAATGAGCAGTTCTTC.

The sample holds many counts of this clonotype. The V gene is TRBV20-1, the J gene TRBJ1-1; D gene unclear. The germline V and J ends were trimmed by 4 bases and 2 bases, with 5 bases remaining between them. CDR1 and CDR2 from the germline V gene are DFQATT and SNEGSKA (reference sequence). The CDR3 consists of 11 residues. CDR3 residues: CSANGNTEAFF. The CDR3 DNA reads TGCAGTGCTAACGGTAACACTGAAGCTTTCTTT.

In this sample, this clonotype turned up many times. The CDR3 loop reads CASSKTGGNQPQHF. The CDR3 DNA reads TGTGCCAGCAGCAAGACAGGTGGTAATCAGCCCCAGCATTTT. This sequence joins TRBV7-2 and TRBJ1-5; tentatively, D is TRBD1 (6 bases). The CDR3 sequence is 14 residues long. Trimming took 5 bases from V and 4 from J, leaving 12 bases between them. Germline V CDR1 and CDR2: SGHTA, FQGNSA. The full variable domain, with the rest looked up from reference TRBV7-2 and TRBJ1-5, is GAGVSQSPSNKVTEKGKDVELRCDPISGHTALYWYRQSLGQGLEFLIYFQGNSAPDKSGLPSDRFSAERTGGSVSTLTIQRTQQEDSAVYLCASSKTGGNQPQHFGDGTRLSIL.

The table lists this clonotype with a few counts. The V and J genes are TRBV7-3 and TRBJ1-2, with 9 bases matching TRBD1. V lost 4 bases and J lost 2; bases outside the gene matches: 11. The CDR3 has 17 residues. The germline CDR1 and CDR2 sequences are SGHTA and FQGTGA. The CDR3 is CASSSPRTGEQNYGYTF. The CDR3 DNA reads as TGTGCCAGCAGCTCTCCGCGGACAGGGGAGCAAAACTATGGCTACACCTTC.

This clonotype was seen many times. This sequence joins TRBV5-1 and TRBJ2-3; 11 nucleotides line up with TRBD2. V lost 5 bases, J lost 5 bases, and 7 bases stayed unmatched. Germline CDR1 is SGHRS and CDR2 is YFSETQ. This CDR3 is 15 amino acids long. The CDR3 protein is CASRTSGAGEDTQYF. CDR3 bases: TGCGCCAGCAGGACTAGCGGGGCGGGTGAAGATACGCAGTATTTT. Using reference TRBV5-1 and TRBJ2-3 for the parts outside the CDR3, the full variable domain is KAGVTQTPRYLIKTRGQQVTLSCSPISGHRSVSWYQQTPGQGLQFLFEYFSETQRNKGNFPGRFSGRQFSNSRSEMNVSTLELGDSALYLCASRTSGAGEDTQYFGPGTRLTVL.

V gene TRBV29-1 combines with J gene TRBJ2-7, with 7 nucleotides matching TRBD1. With V trimmed by 6 bases and J by 2 bases, 10 bases remained unmatched. The germline CDR1 and CDR2 sequences are SQVTM and ANQGSEA. The CDR3 spans 14 residues. The CDR3 region is CSVDAGTVTYEQYF. CDR3 bases: TGCAGCGTCGACGCCGGGACAGTGACCTACGAGCAGTACTTC.

This clonotype appeared many times. V and J are TRBV4-2 and TRBJ2-3, with 8 bases lining up with TRBD2. This CDR3 contains 17 residues. The V gene end was trimmed by 4 bases and the J gene end by 1 base; junction bases not matched to a gene: 10. Germline V gene lookup returns CDR1 LGHNA and CDR2 YNFKEQ. This chain's CDR3 is CASSPLWAGGRTDTQYF. DNA of the CDR3: TGTGCCAGCAGCCCCTTGTGGGCGGGGGGCCGCACAGATACGCAGTATTTT.

This clonotype was detected only a few times. The chain has TRBV18 and TRBJ2-7, with no clear D. V shed 0 bases and J shed 7 bases, with 13 bases lying between them. Germline CDR1 is KGHSH and CDR2 is LQKENI. This CDR3 has 14 residues. The CDR3 reads CASSPPLGPQEQYF. CDR3 coding DNA: TGTGCCAGCTCACCACCATTAGGGCCCCAGGAGCAGTACTTC.

This clonotype came up many times. This chain joins TRBV7-2 and TRBJ2-1, with 9 bases lining up with TRBD1. J gave up 2 bases and V 5 bases, and 4 bases lay outside the gene matches. This CDR3 is built from 15 residues. CDR1 and CDR2 (germline): SGHTA, FQGNSA. The CDR3 nucleotides are TGTGCCAGCAGCCAAAGGACAGGGGCCTACAATGAGCAGTTCTTC. It yields the protein CASSQRTGAYNEQFF.

The chain carries TRBV29-1 and TRBJ1-1; tentative D call: TRBD1 (5 bases). CDR3 size: 15 residues. The V gene's germline CDR1 is SQVTM and CDR2 ANQGSEA. With 5 bases removed from V and 6 bases from J, the gap between germline ends came to 22 bases. CDR3 sequence: CSVTGGDLRAPEAFF. The CDR3 nucleotides are TGCAGCGTTACCGGGGGGGACCTCCGGGCCCCTGAAGCTTTCTTT.

The table lists this clonotype with a few counts. V is TRBV7-9 and J is TRBJ2-3; 8 nucleotides match TRBD1. The CDR3 totals 18 residues. The V segment lost 4 bases and the J segment 5 bases; nucleotides outside the gene matches: 17. The germline CDR1 and CDR2 sequences are SEHNR and FQNEAQ (reference sequence). The CDR3 sequence is CASSSHRTGRSSKDTQYF. The CDR3 bases are TGTGCCAGCAGCTCTCATCGGACAGGGCGCAGTAGTAAAGATACGCAGTATTTT. Using reference TRBV7-9 and TRBJ2-3 for the parts outside the CDR3, the full variable domain is DTGVSQNPRHKITKRGQNVTFRCDPISEHNRLYWYRQTLGQGPEFLTYFQNEAQLEKSRLLSDRFSAERPKGSFSTLEIQRTEQGDSAMYLCASSSHRTGRSSKDTQYFGPGTRLTVL.

This clonotype was detected ten times or more. The chain links TRBV10-3 to TRBJ1-1, with D possibly TRBD1 on 5 matching bases. CDR1 and CDR2 (germline): ENHRY, SYGVKD. This CDR3 contains 13 residues. Trimming shortened V by 8 bases and J by 1 base, and 11 bases separated the two germline ends. The CDR3 bases are TGTGCCATCTCTCCGGGGACGAACACTGAAGCTTTCTTT. Translating gives CAISPGTNTEAFF.

This clonotype showed up many times. The chain combines TRBV6-2 or TRBV6-3 with TRBJ2-1; D uncertain. Trimming stripped 4 bases from V and 5 bases from J, with 9 bases between. CDR1 MNHEY and CDR2 SVGEGT come from the germline V gene. The CDR3 loop spans 13 amino acids. CDR3 in amino acids: CASSWAENNEQFF. CDR3 nucleotide sequence: TGTGCCAGCAGTTGGGCGGAGAACAATGAGCAGTTCTTC.

This clonotype came up a few times. The V gene is TRBV11-2, the J gene TRBJ1-2; unclear D gene. The CDR3 has 17 amino acids. The V gene lost 6 bases and the J gene lost 2 bases, with 22 bases spanning the gap. CDR1 and CDR2 (germline): SGHAT, FQNNGV. DNA of the CDR3: TGTGCCAGCAGAGCAGTAAAAGGCGGGTATCGGAACTATGGCTACACCTTC. As protein: CASRAVKGGYRNYGYTF. Combining the CDR3 with reference TRBV11-2 and TRBJ1-2 gives the whole variable domain EAGVAQSPRYKIIEKRQSVAFWCNPISGHATLYWYQQILGQGPKLLIQFQNNGVVDDSQLPKDRFSAERLKGVDSTLKIQPAKLEDSAVYLCASRAVKGGYRNYGYTFGSGTRLTVV.

The genes are TRBV7-8 and TRBJ2-7, with 7 bases that match TRBD1. Germline V gene lookup returns CDR1 SGHVS and CDR2 FQNEAQ. This CDR3 region has 13 residues. V was pared by 3 bases and J by 5 bases, with 4 bases of the junction left unmatched. The CDR3 here is CASSFNRGNEQYF. CDR3 coding DNA: TGTGCCAGCAGCTTTAACAGGGGAAACGAGCAGTACTTC.

This clonotype was detected ten times or more. V and J are TRBV9 and TRBJ1-4; D is undetermined. The CDR3 has 16 residues. V dropped 0 bases and J dropped 2 bases, with 11 bases sitting between them. Germline V gene data show CDR1 as SGDLS and CDR2 as YYNGEE. The chain's CDR3 is CASSVGVGNTNEKLFF. CDR3 nucleotide sequence: TGTGCCAGCAGCGTAGGTGTAGGAAATACTAATGAAAAACTGTTTTTT.

This clonotype turned up a few times. CDR3 region: CASSVSNEQFF. Written as DNA, the CDR3 is TGTGCCAGCAGCGTATCCAATGAGCAGTTCTTC. The J gene is TRBJ2-1, the V gene TRBV9; D unclear. CDR3 size: 11 residues. V shed 1 base and J shed 6 bases, with 2 bases lying between them. CDR1 SGDLS and CDR2 YYNGEE come from the germline V gene.

The sample holds many counts of this clonotype. The chain couples TRBV12-3 or TRBV12-4 to TRBJ2-3; D unresolved. V dropped 6 bases and J dropped 0 bases, with 7 bases sitting between them. The CDR3 is 13 residues long. CDR3 loop: CASSRGSTDTQYF. The CDR3 nucleotides read TGTGCCAGCAGCCGAGGTAGCACAGATACGCAGTATTTT.

This chain joins TRBV7-2 and TRBJ1-4; TRBD1 is a possible D gene (6 bases). Germline loops: CDR1 SGHTA, CDR2 FQGNSA. V lost 0 bases to trimming and J lost 4 bases, with 9 bases between them. The CDR3 is 15 residues long. The CDR3 nucleotides are TGTGCCAGCAGCTTAGCGACAGGACATAATGAAAAACTGTTTTTT. Amino acid sequence: CASSLATGHNEKLFF.

This clonotype was found a few times. V usage is TRBV4-3 and J usage is TRBJ2-7; 7 bases agree with TRBD1. Germline V lookup: CDR1 LGHNA, CDR2 YSLEER. V gave up 4 bases and J gave up 6 bases; unmatched junction bases: 9. The CDR3 loop spans 14 amino acids. CDR3 loop: CASSPRDRAGEQYF. The CDR3 DNA sequence: TGCGCCAGCAGCCCAAGAGACAGGGCGGGCGAGCAGTACTTC.

The sample holds a few counts of this clonotype. This rearrangement joins TRBV12-3 or TRBV12-4 to TRBJ1-1; 8 nucleotides line up with TRBD1. This CDR3 is 14 amino acids long. J gave up 1 base and V 6 bases, and 4 bases lay outside the gene matches. The CDR3 reads CASSAGQENTEAFF. In DNA, the CDR3 is TGTGCCAGCAGCGCGGGACAGGAGAACACTGAAGCTTTCTTT.

The table lists this clonotype with many counts. The V call is TRBV29-1, the J call TRBJ2-5; 7 positions match TRBD2. V lost 3 bases and J lost 0; bases outside the gene matches: 4. The germline V gene has CDR1 SQVTM and CDR2 ANQGSEA. The length of the CDR3 is 14 residues. CDR3: CSVDGAGDQETQYF. CDR3 nucleotide sequence: TGCAGCGTTGACGGGGCGGGGGACCAAGAGACCCAGTACTTC. The complete variable domain, with remaining parts taken from reference TRBV29-1 and TRBJ2-5, reads SAVISQKPSRDICQRGTSLTIQCQVDSQVTMMFWYRQQPGQSLTLIATANQGSEATYESGFVIDKFPISRPNLTFSTLTVSNMSPEDSSIYLCSVDGAGDQETQYFGPGTRLLVL.

This clonotype was seen more than once but under ten times. The rearrangement joins TRBV29-1 to TRBJ1-2; 7 positions match TRBD1. The CDR3 consists of 13 residues. Germline V lookup: CDR1 SQVTM, CDR2 ANQGSEA. Trimming cost V 6 bases and J 4 bases; bases outside gene matches: 8. The CDR3 DNA reads TGCAGCGTGGTCGGGACAGAAATCTATGGCTACACCTTC. Protein product: CSVVGTEIYGYTF.

This clonotype has a handful of counts. The CDR3: CATQGPQETQYF. The CDR3 nucleotides read TGTGCCACCCAGGGGCCCCAAGAGACCCAGTACTTC. The genes are TRBV10-3 and TRBJ2-5, with D possibly TRBD1 on 6 matching bases. Deletions cut 10 bases from V and 1 base from J, with 10 bases between. The CDR3 extends over 12 amino acids. CDR1 ENHRY and CDR2 SYGVKD come from the germline V gene.